This passage covers 22 T cell receptor delta chains from one sample sequenced in a study of γδ T cells in repeated Plasmodium falciparum infection (dated by TCRdb to the early 2020s). Receptors were amplified or captured by multiplex PCR. The sequencer was an Illumina MiSeq. Clones were re-identified by TCRdb from the public reads with CATT, and rows with the same DNA were merged. In this sample the table shows roughly 90,000 delta-chain clones, approximately 1.5% of which occur a single time. Together, the top ten hold approximately 10% of the sample. Vgamma9/Vdelta2+ and Vdelta2-negative gammadelta T cell populations were flow-sorted from peripheral blood mononuclear cells for bulk TCR repertoire analysis. The sequenced sample was gamma-delta T cells from blood. These receptors came from a pool of human donors (malaria-infected and uninfected, not separated).

On this clone: The protein TCRdb lists belongs to a much larger clone and differs from this DNA's translation at residue 19, which points to a read error; the protein shown is made from the DNA. The V call is TRDV2, the J call TRDJ3; 11 nucleotides match TRDD3. Germline matching of the DNA provided the J gene here, since TCRdb leaves it blank. The CDR3 is made up of 23 amino acids. Germline V gives CDR1 GEAIGNYY, CDR2 EKD. The CDR3 DNA is TGTGCCTGTGACACCGGGGACTGGGGGATATCGCGGACCAGCTCCTGGGACACCCAACAGATGTTTTTC. Translation: CACDTGDWGISRTSSWDTQQMFF.

As concerns this clone: It is likely a read error: a sequence one base away is far more abundant. Other nucleotide sequences in the sample specify the same CDR3. The CDR3 nucleotides are TGTGCCTGTGTCGCCTTACTGGGGGACAAAGTTAACACCGATAAACTCATCTTC. This encodes CACVALLGDKVNTDKLIF. A V gene of TRDV2 was called, but no J gene was assigned; the table's D call TRDD3 went unverified against the DNA. The CDR3 is 18 residues long. CDR1 is GEAIGNYY, CDR2 EKD, per germline.

This clone has just a few counts. The protein held in TCRdb is that of a much larger clone and does not match this DNA's translation at residue 12, likely because of a read error; the protein shown is translated from the DNA. No J gene call was made, and the V gene is TRDV1; the table calls TRDD3, which could not be checked here. Germline lookup yields CDR1 TSWWSYY and CDR2 QGS. The length of the CDR3 is 14 residues. CDR3 coding DNA: TGTGCTCTTGGGGACACGATTTGTACCGATAAACACATCTTT. Protein: CALGDTICTDKHIF.

This clone was seen a handful of times. This likely reflects a read error, since a far larger clone is one base away. Other DNA sequences of this sample code for an identical CDR3. The V gene is TRDV2, the J gene TRDJ3; D call uncertain. TCRdb leaves out the J gene; it was filled in here by matching the DNA to germline. There are 20 residues in the CDR3. Germline V gene lookup returns CDR1 GEAIGNYY and CDR2 EKD. The CDR3 DNA follows: TGTGCCTGCGACACCGGAGTCAATCCTCCCAACTCCTGGGACACCCGACAGATGTTTTTC. It translates to CACDTGVNPPNSWDTRQMFF.

This clone has only a few counts. The protein held in TCRdb is that of a much larger clone and does not match this DNA's translation at residue 14, likely because of a read error; the protein shown is translated from the DNA. The rearrangement uses TRDV1 and TRDJ4; TRDD3 matches at 10 bases. The germline CDR1 and CDR2 sequences are TSWWSYY and QGS. This CDR3 comprises 22 residues. V gave up 0 bases and J gave up 0 bases; unmatched junction bases: 22. CDR3 DNA: TGTGCTCTTGGGGAACTAGCCAATTTCATTACTGGGGGATGCGCCCCGGCCAGACCCCTGATCTTT. Its translation is CALGELANFITGGCAPARPLIF.

This clone appeared a few times. This likely traces to a read error, being one base from a far larger clone. Within the sample, other DNA sequences also encode this same CDR3. The rearrangement links TRDV1 to TRDJ1; TRDD3 aligns across 9 bases. The CDR3 is 21 amino acids. Germline CDR1 TSWWSYY, CDR2 QGS. CDR3: CALGSPLWGPTYWGNTDKLIF. As DNA, the CDR3 is TGCGCTCTTGGGTCCCCTTTGTGGGGTCCTACGTACTGGGGGAACACCGATAAACTCATCTTT.

This clone occurred once. No J gene call was made, and the V gene is TRDV2; the D call of TRDD3 is as the table states it, not checked on the DNA. Germline V CDR1 and CDR2: GEAIGNYY, EKD. This CDR3 spans 18 amino acids. CDR3 in amino acids: CACDTLVLGDTNTDKLTF. The CDR3 coding sequence is TGTGCCTGTGACACCCTCGTACTGGGGGATACCAACACCGATAAACTCACCTTT.

Remarks on this clone: This DNA translates differently at residue 14 from the TCRdb protein, which is that of a much larger clone; a read error is likely, and the protein shown is the DNA's own translation. This rearrangement joins TRDV2 to TRDJ1, with D perhaps TRDD3 (6 bases). As TCRdb names no J gene, one was assigned here on the basis of a DNA match to germline. The CDR3 totals 17 residues. The germline V gene encodes CDR1 GEAIGNYY and CDR2 EKD. The CDR3 bases are TGTGCCTGTGACCCAGTGGGGGCCCCGGGGGACACCGATAGACTCATCTTT. It specifies CACDPVGAPGDTDRLIF.

Turning to this clone: The protein in TCRdb stems from a much larger clone and differs at residue 15 from this DNA's translation, likely a read error; here the protein is translated from the DNA. The chain combines TRDV1 with TRDJ1, with 10 positions matching TRDD3. The CDR3 covers 18 residues. Germline CDR1 TSWWSYY, CDR2 QGS. The CDR3 region is CALGELELGDLYTDRLIF. Written as DNA, the CDR3 is TGTGCTCTTGGGGAACTAGAACTGGGGGATTTATACACCGATAGACTCATCTTT.

This clone has a handful of counts. This DNA's translation differs at residue 13 from TCRdb's protein, which comes from a much larger clone; a read error is likely, and the protein shown is translated from the DNA. There is no J gene call, but TRDV1 is given as the V gene; the table's D gene call, TRDD3, was not cross checked with the DNA. CDR1 and CDR2 from the germline V gene are TSWWSYY and QGS. The CDR3 length is 15 residues. The CDR3 spells CALGEIARPTDKPIF. CDR3 bases: TGTGCTCTTGGGGAAATAGCGAGGCCCACCGATAAACCCATCTTT.

This clone has a handful of counts. A far larger clone is just one base off, so this is likely a read error. Distinct nucleotide sequences in the sample also encode this CDR3. J is TRDJ1 and V is TRDV1; 7 nucleotides agree with TRDD3. TCRdb records no J gene; here it was assigned by comparing the DNA to germline. CDR3 size: 27 residues. CDR1 and CDR2 from the germline V gene are TSWWSYY and QGS. CDR3 nucleotides: TGTGCTCTTGGGGAACCTGTCTCCTATAAACTCACTCATACTATCTGGTGGCACACATGGGGGACCGACAAACTCATCTTT. Protein product: CALGEPVSYKLTHTIWWHTWGTDKLIF.

Remarks on this clone: TCRdb's protein, taken from a much larger clone, differs from this DNA's translation at residue 16, likely owing to a read error; the protein displayed comes from the DNA. The chain has TRAV38-2/DV8 and TRDJ1; 12 nucleotides agree with TRDD3. Germline V gives CDR1 TSESDYY, CDR2 QEAYKQQN. CDR3 length equals 24 residues. Trimming cost V 0 bases and J 0 bases; bases outside gene matches: 24. The CDR3 reads CAYRSGPSYDYWGILEGYTDKLIF. DNA of the CDR3: TGTGCTTATAGGAGCGGGCCTTCCTACGACTACTGGGGGATACTGGAGGGGTACACCGATAAACTCATCTTT.

This clone was detected a few times. TCRdb pairs this DNA with a much larger clone's protein that differs at residue 4, likely a read error; the protein shown was translated from the DNA. The V gene is TRDV2, the J gene TRDJ1; 11 bases fit TRDD3. Matching the DNA to germline supplied the J gene, which TCRdb does not give. The CDR3 contains 20 residues. The V gene's germline CDR1 is GEAIGNYY and CDR2 EKD. In DNA form, the CDR3 reads TGTGCCTGTGGCACCGTTTCTGGGGGATACAAAGCCCCGTACACCGATAAACTCATCTTT. This sequence encodes CACGTVSGGYKAPYTDKLIF.

In its sample, this clone was seen many times. Given a far larger clone just one base away, this is likely a sequencing read error. The sample contains more than one DNA sequence encoding this CDR3. The J gene is TRDJ1, the V gene TRDV1; 7 nucleotides line up with TRDD3. TCRdb gives no J gene; it was assigned here by matching the DNA to germline. This CDR3 spans 21 amino acids. The V and J ends lost 0 bases and 0 bases, in that order; junction bases with no gene match: 19. The germline gives CDR1 TSWWSYY, CDR2 QGS. Written as DNA, the CDR3 is TGTGCTCTTGGGGAACTCCTGCCCCGCCACCTCAGGGGGGGATACACCGATAAACTCATCTTT. It yields the protein CALGELLPRHLRGGYTDKLIF.

Notes on this clone: A far larger clone is a single base away, which makes a read error likely. The sample carries other DNA sequences with the same CDR3. The chain carries TRDV3 and TRDJ1, with a weak D call TRDD3 (5 bases). Trimming left V 2 bases short and J 5 bases short, with 21 bases between. The CDR3 spans 15 residues. Germline-derived CDR1 and CDR2 are TVYSNPD and GDNSRS (reference sequence). In DNA form, the CDR3 reads TGTGCCTTTTACACGGACTGGAATGGCACGGATAAACTCATCTTT. The encoded protein is CAFYTDWNGTDKLIF.

This clone has more than one count but fewer than ten. The protein recorded in TCRdb matches a much larger clone and deviates from this DNA's translation at residue 16, suggesting a read error; the protein here is obtained by translating the DNA. The J gene has no call, while the V gene is TRDV2; TRDD3 was called by the table and not checked on the DNA. The CDR3 is 18 amino acids. Germline CDR1 is GEAIGNYY and CDR2 is EKD. The CDR3 region is CACDTVLRTGGYTDKPIF. CDR3 DNA: TGTGCCTGTGACACCGTCCTACGTACTGGGGGGTACACCGATAAACCCATCTTT.

This clone has a handful of counts. TCRdb records a much larger clone's protein for this DNA, with a difference at residue 4 that likely arises from a read error; the protein given is the translation of the DNA. The chain couples TRDV2 to TRDJ3; 11 bases are shared with TRDD3. TCRdb is silent on the J gene; assignment here came from matching the DNA to germline. This CDR3 spans 18 amino acids. Germline-derived CDR1 and CDR2 are GEAIGNYY and EKD. In nucleotides, the CDR3 is TGTGCCTGTGGCACCGGATGGGGGATACGCTGGGACACCCGACAGATGTTTTTC. Protein sequence: CACGTGWGIRWDTRQMFF.

Concerning this clone itself: This likely traces to a read error, being one base from a far larger clone. This sample includes further DNA sequences coding for the same CDR3. This chain joins TRDV1 and TRDJ1; the D is unclear. Trimming pared 0 bases from V and 0 bases from J, leaving 11 bases between. The CDR3 sequence is 16 residues long. CDR1 is TSWWSYY, CDR2 QGS, per germline. In nucleotides, the CDR3 is TGTGCTCTTGGGGAACTTCTCCCCCTTTACACCGATAAACTCATCTTT. This encodes CALGELLPLYTDKLIF.

V usage is TRDV1 and J usage is TRDJ1; TRDD3 matches at 10 bases. TCRdb does not report a J gene; here it was assigned by matching the DNA to germline references. Germline V lookup: CDR1 TSWWSYY, CDR2 QGS. This CDR3 comprises 19 residues. With 2 bases clipped from V and 3 bases from J, the junction kept 15 bases outside the gene matches. The CDR3 is CALGEGDPYWGIWADKLIF. The CDR3 DNA follows: TGTGCTCTTGGGGAAGGTGACCCGTACTGGGGGATTTGGGCCGATAAACTCATCTTT.

This clone came up a few times. This likely traces to a read error, being one base from a far larger clone. The sample holds other DNA sequences that translate to the same CDR3. J is TRDJ1 and V is TRDV1; 13 nucleotides match TRDD3. The J gene was not available in TCRdb and was assigned here by matching the DNA to germline segments. The CDR3 has 22 residues. Germline CDR1 TSWWSYY, CDR2 QGS. The CDR3 protein is CALGELVDGFYWGIRMCDKLIF. The CDR3 nucleotides are TGTGCTCTTGGAGAACTAGTTGACGGATTTTACTGGGGGATACGCATGTGCGATAAACTCATCTTT.

This clone was counted at least ten times. A read error likely explains this, since a far larger clone differs by one base. Other DNA sequences in the same sample also yield this CDR3. The chain uses TRDV1 and TRDJ1; tentative D call: TRDD3 (5 bases). CDR3 length: 21 amino acids. The germline gives CDR1 TSWWSYY, CDR2 QGS. The CDR3 DNA follows: TGTGCCCTTGGGGAACGCCTTGAGAACTTACTGAGCCCTTATTACACCGATAAACTCATCTTT. It translates to CALGERLENLLSPYYTDKLIF.

Notes on this clone: TCRdb attributes to this sequence the protein of a much larger clone, which differs from the DNA translation at residue 10; a read error is likely, and the protein displayed is translated from the DNA. The V gene is TRDV1, the J gene TRDJ1, with 7 bases fitting TRDD3. The J gene comes from matching the DNA to germline here; TCRdb lacks it. This CDR3 comprises 19 residues. V trimming: 2 bases; J trimming: 0 bases; junction bases outside the gene matches: 15. Germline CDR1 reads TSWWSYY; CDR2 reads QGS. CDR3 in DNA: TGTGCTCTTGGGGAATTCCTGTGGGGGACACGCCCTTACACCGATAAACTCATCTTT. Its protein product is CALGEFLWGTRPYTDKLIF.